The rows below give T cell receptor beta chains drawn from one sample of a study of T cell responses to AZD1222 COVID-19 vaccine. Data came from immunoSEQ multiplex PCR; TCRdb stores just in-frame clones and leaves some out. The sample consists of around 150,000 clones, roughly 92% of them appearing once. The sequencing used peripheral blood, collected on day 0 of AZD1222 vaccination. The receptors shown here come from an adult in good health. The CDR3 runs from the conserved cysteine through the conserved F or W. Each record gives: CDR3 DNA, CDR3 protein, clone size, J gene, V gene, D gene. D genes are given only for firm matches. Size values are once, few and many counts, or a class for expanded clones, and some rows have none.

DNA: TGTGCCAGCAGCCAAGCGCTAGCGGGCGGCACAGATACGCAGTATTTT
CDR3: CASSQALAGGTDTQYF
size: -
J: TRBJ2-3
V: TRBV4-2
D: TRBD2

DNA: TGTGCCAGCAGTTTGTCTAGCGGGGGTTACTACACCGGGGAGCTGTTTTTT
CDR3: CASSLSSGGYYTGELFF
size: -
J: TRBJ2-2
V: TRBV27
D: TRBD2

DNA: TGTGCAAGTCGCTTAGGGGGCGAGAGACAACTTCTAATACACGCTAGCACAGATACGCAGTATTTT
CDR3: CASRLGGERQLLIHASTDTQYF
size: -
J: TRBJ2-3
V: TRBV12-2
D: -

DNA: TGTGCCAGCAGCCAAGTTCACTCTAGCACAGATACGCAGTATTTT
CDR3: CASSQVHSSTDTQYF
size: -
J: TRBJ2-3
V: TRBV3-1/TRBV3-2
D: -

DNA: TGTGCCAGTAACAACAGGGGGCGAGCTTACCCAGATACGCAGTATTTT
CDR3: CASNNRGRAYPDTQYF
size: -
J: TRBJ2-3
V: TRBV19
D: TRBD1

DNA: TGTGCCAGCAGCAAACTAGCGGTCAGCACAGATACGCAGTATTTT
CDR3: CASSKLAVSTDTQYF
size: -
J: TRBJ2-3
V: TRBV5-8
D: TRBD2

DNA: TGTGCCAGCAGCTTGTCAGTCGGGGAGACCCAGTACTTC
CDR3: CASSLSVGETQYF
size: -
J: TRBJ2-5
V: TRBV5-4
D: -

DNA: TGCGCCAGCAGCACGGGGACGGCGAATCAGCCCCAGCATTTT
CDR3: CASSTGTANQPQHF
size: -
J: TRBJ1-5
V: TRBV5-1
D: -

DNA: TGTGCCAGTAGTATAGATCCTCCAGGCGGGTTGAACACTGAAGCTTTCTTT
CDR3: CASSIDPPGGLNTEAFF
size: -
J: TRBJ1-1
V: TRBV19
D: -

DNA: TGTGCCAGCACACTTGGGATCCGGCGCCCCAACACCGGGGAGCTGTTTTTT
CDR3: CASTLGIRRPNTGELFF
size: -
J: TRBJ2-2
V: TRBV7-2
D: -

DNA: TGTGCCAGCAGCTTAGGACTAGCGGGAGGGCCCTATGAGCAGTTCTTC
CDR3: CASSLGLAGGPYEQFF
size: -
J: TRBJ2-1
V: TRBV7-7
D: TRBD2

DNA: TGTGCCAGCAGCGTAGGGGGAGGGGGTCAACCATATGGCTACACCTTC
CDR3: CASSVGGGGQPYGYTF
size: -
J: TRBJ1-2
V: TRBV9
D: -

DNA: TGTGCCAGCTCACAAAACAGGGGAGAAGAGACCCAGTACTTC
CDR3: CASSQNRGEETQYF
size: -
J: TRBJ2-5
V: TRBV18
D: TRBD1

DNA: TGCACCAGCAGCCAAGGGAGGGACAGTGAGAACTATGGCTACACCTTC
CDR3: CTSSQGRDSENYGYTF
size: -
J: TRBJ1-2
V: TRBV1
D: -

DNA: TGTGCCAGCAGCCAAGAAGTAGGGACTAGCGGGAGTGGGGAGACCCAGTACTTC
CDR3: CASSQEVGTSGSGETQYF
size: -
J: TRBJ2-5
V: TRBV3-1/TRBV3-2
D: TRBD2

DNA: TGTGCCAGCAGCTTGCTCTTCTTTGGCGCCTCTGAAGCTTTCTTT
CDR3: CASSLLFFGASEAFF
size: -
J: TRBJ1-1
V: TRBV7-2
D: -

DNA: TGTGCCAGCAGCTTGTCCAGGACCGCAGCCGGCACTGAAGCTTTCTTT
CDR3: CASSLSRTAAGTEAFF
size: -
J: TRBJ1-1
V: TRBV5-8
D: -

DNA: TGCGCCAGCGCCGGGGCAGGGGATGGTACCACTGAAGCTTTCTTT
CDR3: CASAGAGDGTTEAFF
size: few
J: TRBJ1-1
V: TRBV5-1
D: -

DNA: TGCAGCGTTGAGGCCAGCCCCAACTATGGCTACACCTTC
CDR3: CSVEASPNYGYTF
size: -
J: TRBJ1-2
V: TRBV29-1
D: -

DNA: TGTGCCAGTACGGCCGGGGATGCAACTAATGAAAAACTGTTTTTT
CDR3: CASTAGDATNEKLFF
size: -
J: TRBJ1-4
V: TRBV19
D: -

DNA: TGTGCCATCTTACAGGGGGCCTATGGCTACACCTTC
CDR3: CAILQGAYGYTF
size: once
J: TRBJ1-2
V: TRBV10-3
D: TRBD1

DNA: TGTGCCAGCAGCTTTCAGGGGACGAACACTGAAGCTTTCTTT
CDR3: CASSFQGTNTEAFF
size: once
J: TRBJ1-1
V: TRBV5-5
D: -

DNA: TGTGCCACCAGCAGAGTTTGGACAGTCCGTGATACGCAGTATTTT
CDR3: CATSRVWTVRDTQYF
size: -
J: TRBJ2-3
V: TRBV15
D: -

DNA: TGTGCCAGCAGCCAAGAATTCGTTCGAGGAAGCGGGGTGCCCGGGGAGCTGTTTTTT
CDR3: CASSQEFVRGSGVPGELFF
size: -
J: TRBJ2-2
V: TRBV3-1/TRBV3-2
D: TRBD2

DNA: TGTGCCACCAGCGCGACAGGGGGCAGGTCCTATAATTCACCCCTCCACTTT
CDR3: CATSATGGRSYNSPLHF
size: -
J: TRBJ1-6
V: TRBV15
D: TRBD1

DNA: TGTGCCAGCAGCTACGACAGGGCCCTCACTGAAGCTTTCTTT
CDR3: CASSYDRALTEAFF
size: -
J: TRBJ1-1
V: TRBV5-5
D: TRBD1

DNA: TGTGCCAGCAGCCAGGATTGGTCAGGGAGGTCTGGAAACACCATATATTTT
CDR3: CASSQDWSGRSGNTIYF
size: -
J: TRBJ1-3
V: TRBV4-2
D: -